Each of the 18 T cell receptor beta chains below was sequenced from the same sample in a study of blood T cell repertoires in COVID-19. Sequencing was performed with immunoSEQ multiplex PCR; in TCRdb, only in-frame clones are kept and a portion is missing. The table shows tens of thousands of clones, with approximately 88% occurring only once. The sequencing sample was made of peripheral blood. These receptors were taken from a man aged 50 to 60 with acute or convalescent COVID-19.

The V call is TRBV3-1 (or the pseudogene TRBV3-2), the J call TRBJ1-2; maybe TRBD1 (5 bases). Germline loops: CDR1 LGHDT, CDR2 YNNKEL (reference sequence). This CDR3 contains 15 residues. Trimming removed 1 base from V and 5 bases from J, with 14 bases in between. Here the CDR3 reads CASSQASRGSYGYTF. The CDR3 DNA reads as TGTGCCAGCAGCCAAGCCTCGCGGGGGAGTTATGGCTACACCTTC.

The rearrangement uses TRBV7-8 and TRBJ1-4; D gene unclear. CDR3 length: 14 amino acids. Trimming took 2 bases from V and 2 from J, leaving 6 bases between them. The germline V gene encodes CDR1 SGHVS and CDR2 FQNEAQ. As DNA, the CDR3 is TGTGCCAGCAGCTTAATACGGACTAATGAAAAACTGTTTTTT. Its translation: CASSLIRTNEKLFF. The full variable domain, completed using reference TRBV7-8 and TRBJ1-4, is GAGVSQSPRYKVAKRGQDVALRCDPISGHVSLFWYQQALGQGPEFLTYFQNEAQLDKSGLPSDRFFAERPEGSVSTLKIQRTQQEDSAVYLCASSLIRTNEKLFFGSGTQLSVL.

This chain connects TRBV5-4 to TRBJ2-7; 13 bases align to TRBD2. Germline CDR1 SGHNT, CDR2 YYREEE (reference sequence). This CDR3 has 15 residues. J lost 8 bases, V lost 0 bases, and 5 bases had no gene match. The CDR3 DNA reads as TGTGCCAGCAGCTTGGTTGGGACTAGCGGGGCGAAGCAGTACTTC. Translating it yields CASSLVGTSGAKQYF.

The chain combines TRBV6-1 with TRBJ2-1, with 11 nucleotides matching TRBD2. V trimming: 4 bases; J trimming: 7 bases; junction bases outside the gene matches: 9. The CDR3 sequence is 16 residues long. Germline assignment: CDR1 MNHNS and CDR2 SASEGT. For the CDR3, the DNA is TGTGCCAGCAGTGCCCGGCTAGCGGGAGGTCTAAATGAGCAGTTCTTC. Its protein product is CASSARLAGGLNEQFF.

The chain recombines TRBV11-3 with TRBJ2-3, with D perhaps TRBD2 (6 bases). The germline V gene encodes CDR1 SGHNT and CDR2 YENEEA. V dropped 5 bases and J dropped 2 bases, with 14 bases sitting between them. The CDR3 is made up of 15 amino acids. CDR3 region: CASSQGGGITDTQYF. CDR3 coding DNA: TGTGCCAGCAGCCAAGGTGGAGGGATCACAGATACGCAGTATTTT.

This chain connects TRBV21-1 to TRBJ1-1; the DNA was not used to check the table's D call, TRBD1. TRBV21-1 counts as a pseudogene. This CDR3 comprises 14 residues. CDR3 amino acids: CASSTNRGNTEAFF. DNA of the CDR3: TGTGCCAGCAGCACGAACAGGGGGAACACTGAAGCTTTCTTT.

The chain employs TRBV6-5 and TRBJ1-3, with TRBD1 matching over 7 bases. Losses at the gene ends were 0 bases for V and 4 bases for J; bases not matched to a gene: 3. This CDR3 has 15 residues. Germline lookup yields CDR1 MNHEY and CDR2 SVGAGI. CDR3 in amino acids: CASSYSRGRGNTIYF. The CDR3 coding sequence is TGTGCCAGCAGTTACTCGAGGGGGCGCGGAAACACCATATATTTT.

In this sample, this clone turned up a few times. The V gene is TRBV29-1, the J gene TRBJ2-1; 11 nucleotides align to TRBD2. Germline CDR1 SQVTM, CDR2 ANQGSEA. V trimming: 5 bases; J trimming: 6 bases; junction bases outside the gene matches: 9. CDR3 size: 15 residues. The CDR3 coding sequence is TGCAGCGTTTATGGCACTAGCGGGAGTGGCAATGAGCAGTTCTTC. This sequence encodes CSVYGTSGSGNEQFF.

The chain links TRBV9 to TRBJ2-2, with D possibly TRBD2 on 6 matching bases. Germline values: CDR1 SGDLS, CDR2 YYNGEE. Between the trimmed V and J ends, which lost 4 bases and 2 bases, there was a span of 12 bases. The CDR3 length is 15 residues. Written as DNA, the CDR3 is TGTGCCAGCAGCACCCGGGACTTCAACACCGGGGAGCTGTTTTTT. This gives the protein CASSTRDFNTGELFF.

The CDR3 region has the DNA TGTGCCAGCAGCGTAGCAGCTAGCGAGCTTCAAGAGACCCAGTACTTC. This translates into CASSVAASELQETQYF. The V call is TRBV9, the J call TRBJ2-5; a weak D match, TRBD2 (6 bases). The V and J ends lost 0 bases and 2 bases respectively, with 14 bases between them. Germline V gene lookup returns CDR1 SGDLS and CDR2 YYNGEE. This CDR3 is built from 16 residues.

This chain joins TRBV9 and TRBJ2-3; maybe TRBD1 (5 bases). Trimming removed 0 bases from V and 1 base from J, with 12 bases in between. Germline V CDR1 and CDR2: SGDLS, YYNGEE. This CDR3 is 16 amino acids long. The CDR3 DNA reads TGTGCCAGCAGCGTAGTTCAGGGAACGGGCACAGATACGCAGTATTTT. It encodes CASSVVQGTGTDTQYF.

The chain combines TRBV10-3 with TRBJ1-2, with 9 bases aligning to TRBD1. The junction had 8 bases not matched to a gene; V was cut back by 6 bases and J by 6 bases. The CDR3 runs to 14 residues. Germline V CDR1 and CDR2: ENHRY, SYGVKD. For the CDR3, the DNA is TGTGCCATCAGACAGGGGGCGAAAAACGATGGCTACACCTTC. This encodes CAIRQGAKNDGYTF.

The chain employs TRBV4-2 and TRBJ1-6, with 8 bases that match TRBD1. This CDR3 is built from 16 residues. The germline gives CDR1 LGHNA, CDR2 YNFKEQ. J gave up 7 bases and V 4 bases, and 9 bases lay outside the gene matches. CDR3 residues: CASSLRGQGANSPLHF. In DNA, the CDR3 is TGTGCCAGCAGCCTTCGGGGCCAGGGGGCCAATTCACCCCTCCACTTT.

This clone was counted between two and nine times. This chain uses TRBV9 with TRBJ2-1, with 13 bases identical to TRBD2. This CDR3 comprises 15 residues. Germline CDR1 and CDR2: SGDLS and YYNGEE. Trimming removed 3 bases from V and 8 bases from J; junction bases left unmatched: 5. CDR3 DNA sequence: TGTGCCAGCAGCGCGGGACTAGCGGGACGCGATGAGCAGTTCTTC. Translating gives CASSAGLAGRDEQFF.

The chain is built from TRBV28 and TRBJ1-1; D perhaps matches TRBD1 (6 bases). V lost 6 bases to trimming and J lost 5 bases, with 19 bases between them. The CDR3 is 15 residues long. Per the germline V gene, CDR1 is MDHEN and CDR2 is SYDVKM. CDR3 amino acids: CASRWMGGGTTEAFF. The CDR3 DNA reads TGTGCCAGCAGATGGATGGGAGGGGGGACGACTGAAGCTTTCTTT.

This clone was counted between two and nine times. CDR3 in DNA: TGTGCCAGCAGCTTAAGTGGCGGCGGTATGTACGAGCAGTACTTC. Translation gives CASSLSGGGMYEQYF. The rearrangement uses TRBV7-2 and TRBJ2-7; D remains unclear. Germline-derived CDR1 and CDR2 are SGHTA and FQGNSA. Trimming stripped 2 bases from V and 4 bases from J, with 15 bases between. The CDR3 contains 15 residues. The full variable domain, with the rest looked up from reference TRBV7-2 and TRBJ2-7, is GAGVSQSPSNKVTEKGKDVELRCDPISGHTALYWYRQSLGQGLEFLIYFQGNSAPDKSGLPSDRFSAERTGGSVSTLTIQRTQQEDSAVYLCASSLSGGGMYEQYFGPGTRLTVT.

J is TRBJ1-5 and V is TRBV18; 8 bases map to TRBD1. Germline values: CDR1 KGHSH, CDR2 LQKENI. This CDR3 has 16 amino acids. J lost 7 bases, V lost 0 bases, and 8 bases had no gene match. CDR3 nucleotides: TGTGCCAGCTCACCACCGTCGACAGGGGTGGGGCAGCCCCAGCATTTT. This sequence encodes CASSPPSTGVGQPQHF. Drawing the rest from reference TRBV18 and TRBJ1-5, the complete variable domain is NAGVMQNPRHLVRRRGQEARLRCSPMKGHSHVYWYRQLPEEGLKFMVYLQKENIIDESGMPKERFSAEFPKEGPSILRIQQVVRGDSAAYFCASSPPSTGVGQPQHFGDGTRLSIL.

V gene TRBV29-1 combines with J gene TRBJ2-2; a possible D gene is TRBD1 (5 bases). The ends were cut back, 5 bases at V and 0 bases at J, with 10 bases in the middle. The CDR3 runs 14 residues. Germline CDR1 and CDR2: SQVTM and ANQGSEA. The CDR3 here is CSVSDRANTGELFF. The CDR3 DNA sequence: TGCAGCGTTTCTGACAGAGCGAACACCGGGGAGCTGTTTTTT.